This T cell receptor beta chain was identified in a study of technical replicates of blood from several donors. Deletions cut 6 bases from V and 13 bases from J, with 16 bases between. The CDR3 runs to 12 residues. From germline, CDR1 is SNHLY and CDR2 FYNNEI. Measured with immunoSEQ multiplex PCR; TCRdb has only the in-frame clones, and not every one. The table includes 65,000 to 85,000 clones, about 96% detected once. Sample: T cells isolated from PBMCs. The V gene is TRBV2, the J gene TRBJ2-1, with a possible D match to TRBD1 (6 bases). This TCR came from a human donor in good health. CDR3 region: CASSPTPGAQFF. CDR3 sequence (DNA): TGTGCCAGCAGCCCTACCCCAGGGGCACAGTTCTTC.